Listed here are 25 T cell receptor beta chains from one sample, sequenced in a study of blood T cell repertoires in COVID-19. Clones were sequenced by immunoSEQ multiplex PCR, and TCRdb holds only the in-frame ones, with some missing. This sample has approximately 110,000 clones, with 85% found just once. Sequenced sample: peripheral blood. Receptors originate from a man aged 50-60 years with acute or convalescent COVID-19.

V and J are TRBV18 and TRBJ2-3, with D perhaps TRBD2 (6 bases). The CDR3 sequence is 16 residues long. The V end lost 3 bases, the J end lost 3 bases, and 16 bases lay between the germline ends. CDR1 and CDR2 (germline): KGHSH, LQKENI. The CDR3 DNA reads as TGTGCCAGCTCACCCTCCAGATTGGGGGGAACAGATACGCAGTATTTT. Residues: CASSPSRLGGTDTQYF.

The rearrangement joins TRBV7-3 to TRBJ1-4, with D possibly being TRBD1 (6 bases). Germline V gives CDR1 SGHTA, CDR2 FQGTGA. CDR3 length: 15 residues. The V gene lost 0 bases and the J gene lost 5 bases, with 10 bases spanning the gap. CDR3 loop: CASSLTGGLNEKLFF. CDR3 DNA: TGTGCCAGCAGCTTAACGGGGGGGCTGAATGAAAAACTGTTTTTT.

The chain carries TRBV7-9 and TRBJ1-5; no clear D. Germline V gives CDR1 SEHNR, CDR2 FQNEAQ (reference sequence). V was pared by 4 bases and J by 7 bases, with 14 bases between. The CDR3 consists of 14 residues. The CDR3 coding sequence is TGTGCCAGCAGCTCGGGGTCTGAGGGACAGCCCCAGCATTTT. Translated: CASSSGSEGQPQHF.

The gene calls are TRBV6-5 and TRBJ2-5, with 14 positions matching TRBD2. Germline CDR1 and CDR2: MNHEY and SVGAGI. V dropped 8 bases and J dropped 4; count of bases not matched to a gene: 3. This CDR3 is 14 amino acids long. CDR3 bases: TGTGCCAGCGGAGGGACTAGCGGGAGAGAGACCCAGTACTTC. Translated, it gives CASGGTSGRETQYF.

The CDR3 region has the DNA TGTGCCAGCAGTGAGCGAAGGAGCTCTGGAAACACCATATATTTT. It is translated as CASSERRSSGNTIYF. The chain combines TRBV25-1 with TRBJ1-3; D gene unclear. Germline V gives CDR1 MGHDK, CDR2 SYGVNS. The germline V and J ends were trimmed by 3 bases and 0 bases, with 9 bases remaining between them. The CDR3 length is 15 residues.

J is TRBJ2-5 and V is TRBV3-1 (or the pseudogene TRBV3-2); 8 bases fit TRBD2. V shed 3 bases, J shed 3 bases, and the junction held 3 bases outside the gene matches. Germline lookup yields CDR1 LGHDT and CDR2 YNNKEL (reference sequence). The CDR3 covers 14 residues. In DNA form, the CDR3 reads TGTGCCAGCAGCCAGCGGGGACTAGAAGAGACCCAGTACTTC. Its translation: CASSQRGLEETQYF.

The chain combines TRBV13 with TRBJ2-1; D remains unclear. From germline, CDR1 is PRHDT and CDR2 FYEKMQ (reference sequence). Trimming removed 3 bases from V and 10 bases from J, with 10 bases in between. The CDR3 loop spans 12 amino acids. Here the CDR3 reads CASSFPVAEQFF. CDR3 nucleotide sequence: TGTGCCAGCAGCTTTCCGGTTGCGGAGCAGTTCTTC.

V usage is TRBV2 and J usage is TRBJ1-5, with TRBD1 matching over 7 bases. Germline V gene lookup returns CDR1 SNHLY and CDR2 FYNNEI. Trimming removed 7 bases from V and 5 bases from J; junction bases left unmatched: 8. The CDR3 consists of 14 residues. Here the CDR3 DNA reads TGTGCCAGCACCTTGGGGCAGGGGGATCAGCCCCAGCATTTT. Its translation is CASTLGQGDQPQHF.

The chain links TRBV28 to TRBJ1-6, with TRBD1 matching 7 bases. Germline trimming cut 6 bases from V and 5 bases from J; bases unmatched to any gene: 7. Germline V gene data show CDR1 as MDHEN and CDR2 as SYDVKM. This CDR3 region has 15 residues. The CDR3: CASRRRDSDNSPLHF. In nucleotides, the CDR3 is TGTGCCAGCAGGCGCCGGGACAGTGATAATTCACCCCTCCACTTT.

The V gene is TRBV6-5, the J gene TRBJ1-5, with 10 bases identical to TRBD1. The CDR3 runs to 15 residues. Germline CDR1 and CDR2: MNHEY and SVGAGI. V was clipped by 6 bases and J by 2 bases; unmatched bases: 4. The CDR3 DNA is TGTGCCAGCAGCCGTGGACAGGGGGGCAATCAGCCCCAGCATTTT. Its translation is CASSRGQGGNQPQHF.

CDR3 in amino acids: CASSLGRGGSNEKLFF. The DNA of the CDR3 is TGTGCCAGCAGCCTGGGAAGGGGGGGGTCTAATGAAAAACTGTTTTTT. The chain combines TRBV28 with TRBJ1-4, with D possibly being TRBD1 (6 bases). The germline gives CDR1 MDHEN, CDR2 SYDVKM. This CDR3 has 16 residues. Between the trimmed V and J ends, which lost 6 bases and 3 bases, there was a span of 17 bases.

The chain combines TRBV4-2 with TRBJ1-5, with TRBD1 identical over 12 bases. Germline V gene data show CDR1 as LGHNA and CDR2 as YNFKEQ. The CDR3 contains 17 residues. V dropped 1 base and J dropped 5; count of bases not matched to a gene: 6. CDR3 DNA sequence: TGTGCCAGCAGCCAAGGGGACAGGGGGCGCGACTATCAGCCCCAGCATTTT. It translates to CASSQGDRGRDYQPQHF.

This chain joins TRBV27 and TRBJ1-1; D unresolved. Trimming removed 3 bases from V and 8 bases from J, with 13 bases in between. Germline loops: CDR1 MNHEY, CDR2 SMNVEV (reference sequence). The CDR3 loop spans 13 amino acids. CDR3 nucleotide sequence: TGTGCCAGCAGTTTTTGGCGGCTCTCGGAAGCTTTCTTT. Translated: CASSFWRLSEAFF.

In its sample, this clone was seen a few times. V gene TRBV19 combines with J gene TRBJ1-2, with D hard to call. From germline, CDR1 is LNHDA and CDR2 SQIVND (reference sequence). This CDR3 comprises 15 residues. Trimming stripped 1 base from V and 0 bases from J, with 9 bases between. In DNA, the CDR3 is TGTGCCAGTAGTATAGCTCTTCCCGCTAACTATGGCTACACCTTC. The encoded protein is CASSIALPANYGYTF.

The chain has TRBV9 and TRBJ2-7; 10 bases match TRBD2. V was pared by 3 bases and J by 1 base, with 7 bases of the junction left unmatched. Per germline, CDR1 SGDLS and CDR2 YYNGEE. This CDR3 contains 16 residues. CDR3 residues: CASSAYGTSDSYEQYF. The CDR3 bases are TGTGCCAGCAGCGCTTACGGGACTAGCGATTCCTACGAGCAGTACTTC.

The CDR3 coding sequence is TGCGCCAGCAGCCCGACAGGGACGAACACCGGGGAGCTGTTTTTT. This codes for CASSPTGTNTGELFF. This chain links TRBV5-1 with TRBJ2-2, with 7 bases fitting TRBD1. In germline, CDR1 is SGHRS, CDR2 YFSETQ. This CDR3 has 15 amino acids. The trim removed 4 bases at V and 0 bases at J, leaving 3 bases unmatched.

This clone was counted a single time. V and J are TRBV2 and TRBJ2-5, with 7 bases matching TRBD1. The germline gives CDR1 SNHLY, CDR2 FYNNEI. Losses at the gene ends were 8 bases for V and 3 bases for J; bases not matched to a gene: 3. This CDR3 region has 12 residues. The CDR3: CASRGQEETQYF. CDR3 coding DNA: TGTGCCAGCCGTGGACAGGAAGAGACCCAGTACTTC.

This chain connects TRBV6-5 to TRBJ1-2; 9 nucleotides line up with TRBD1. The V gene end was trimmed by 6 bases and the J gene end by 5 bases; junction bases not matched to a gene: 7. Germline assignment: CDR1 MNHEY and CDR2 SVGAGI. This CDR3 is 14 amino acids long. CDR3 sequence: CASRAPGQGYGYTF. CDR3 sequence (DNA): TGTGCCAGCAGGGCGCCGGGACAGGGTTATGGCTACACCTTC.

The sample holds one count of this clone. This chain connects TRBV11-2 to TRBJ2-7; perhaps TRBD1 as D (6 bases). The CDR3 is 13 residues long. Germline assignment: CDR1 SGHAT and CDR2 FQNNGV. Trimming took 5 bases from V and 2 from J, leaving 10 bases between them. The CDR3 region has the DNA TGTGCCAGCAGCCACACAGGGACCTACGAGCAGTACTTC. Residues: CASSHTGTYEQYF.

DNA for the CDR3: TGTGCCAGCAGTCAACAGGGGTCTCCTAGTCTTGACGAGCAGTACTTC. As protein: CASSQQGSPSLDEQYF. The chain combines TRBV2 with TRBJ2-7; 7 bases align to TRBD1. V dropped 5 bases and J dropped 5; count of bases not matched to a gene: 15. The CDR3 has 16 amino acids. The germline V gene encodes CDR1 SNHLY and CDR2 FYNNEI.

This clone was detected only a few times. The J gene is TRBJ2-2, the V gene TRBV4-1; TRBD2 is a possible D gene (5 bases). The V end lost 2 bases, the J end lost 7 bases, and 11 bases lay between the germline ends. CDR1 is MGHRA, CDR2 YSYEKL, per germline. The CDR3 consists of 14 residues. The CDR3 nucleotides read TGCGCCAGCAGCCAACGGGGTACAGACGGGGAGCTGTTTTTT. As protein: CASSQRGTDGELFF.

The CDR3 DNA sequence: TGTGCCAGCAGCGAGGGGGAACTCTCTCAGTTCTTC. It translates to CASSEGELSQFF. The chain links TRBV5-6 to TRBJ2-1; TRBD1 might be the D (6 bases). Trimming stripped 4 bases from V and 13 bases from J, with 15 bases between. This CDR3 is 12 amino acids long. Germline V gene sequence: CDR1 SGHDT, CDR2 YYEEEE.

The chain carries TRBV7-8 and TRBJ1-5; possible D gene TRBD1, 5 bases. The CDR3 covers 14 residues. Germline CDR1 reads SGHVS; CDR2 reads FQNEAQ. Between the trimmed V and J ends, which lost 4 bases and 6 bases, there was a span of 13 bases. CDR3 in DNA: TGTGCCAGCAGCTACACGCAGGGACTTCAGCCCCAGCATTTT. It specifies CASSYTQGLQPQHF.

CDR3 region: CASSRQVPDSPLHF. Here the CDR3 DNA reads TGTGCCAGCAGCCGACAGGTGCCTGATTCACCCCTCCACTTT. V gene TRBV5-4 combines with J gene TRBJ1-6, with a weak D call TRBD1 (6 bases). This CDR3 has 14 residues. V lost 4 bases, J lost 8 bases, and 13 bases lay in between. CDR1 is SGHNT, CDR2 YYREEE, per germline (reference sequence).

This chain links TRBV30 with TRBJ1-3; D possibly corresponds to TRBD1 (6 bases). From germline, CDR1 is GTSNPN and CDR2 SVGIG (reference sequence). V was trimmed by 8 bases and J by 2 bases, leaving 13 bases between them. The CDR3 sequence is 13 residues long. CDR3 coding DNA: TGTGCCACGGTGCAGGGGCCTGGAAACACCATATATTTT. This sequence encodes CATVQGPGNTIYF.